The sample holds many counts of the clone carrying this T cell receptor beta chain. Antigen specificity is unknown. Germline-derived CDR1 and CDR2 are LGHNT and FRNRAP. V trimming: 6 bases; J trimming: 4 bases; junction bases outside the gene matches: 5. The CDR3 consists of 15 residues. The data were taken from a study of T cells in Graves' hyperthyroidism and ophthalmopathy. Using RNA transcripts as the source, TCR beta CDR3 regions were amplified. The HTBI set primed first-round TCR CDR3 RT-PCR. Each CDR3 protein gets one entry after TCRdb re-called the multiplex PCR reads with MiXCR. In the table there are some 300,000 distinct CDR3 sequences, 10% to 15% of which are singletons. Study-wide findings and caveats: Peripheral blood also featured most of the thyroid clonotypes expanded above 0.001. Ophthalmopathy, which appeared later, was predicted by the model a median around 6.5 months before onset. Stable hyperthyroidism and ophthalmopathy were separated using 13 V-J signatures.

The TCR sequence derives from a woman aged 25 to 39 with Graves' hyperthyroidism that later progressed to Graves' ophthalmopathy. The chain carries TRBV12-5 and TRBJ2-3; TRBD2 aligns across 12 bases. Sequences were obtained from blood. CDR3 DNA sequence: TGTGCTAGTGGCTCGGGACTAGCGGGCTCAGATACGCAGTATTTT. Protein: CASGSGLAGSDTQYF.